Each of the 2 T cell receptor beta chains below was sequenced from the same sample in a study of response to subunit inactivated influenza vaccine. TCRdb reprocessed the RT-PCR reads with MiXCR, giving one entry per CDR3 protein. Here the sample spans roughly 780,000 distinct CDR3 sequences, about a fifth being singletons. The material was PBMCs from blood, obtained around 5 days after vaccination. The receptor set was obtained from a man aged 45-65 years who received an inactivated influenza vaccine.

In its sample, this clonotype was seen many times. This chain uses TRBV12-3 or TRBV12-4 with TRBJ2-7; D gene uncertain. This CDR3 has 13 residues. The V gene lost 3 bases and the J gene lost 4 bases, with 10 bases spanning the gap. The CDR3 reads CASSFGSPYEQYF. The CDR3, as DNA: TGTGCCAGCAGTTTTGGTTCCCCTTACGAGCAGTACTTC.

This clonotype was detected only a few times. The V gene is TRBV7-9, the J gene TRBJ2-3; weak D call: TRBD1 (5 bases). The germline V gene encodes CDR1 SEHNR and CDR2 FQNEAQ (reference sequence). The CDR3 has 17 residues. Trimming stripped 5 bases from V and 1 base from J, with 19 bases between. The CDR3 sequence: CASSPTIGALGTDTQYF. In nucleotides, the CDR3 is TGTGCCAGCAGCCCCACTATAGGGGCTCTCGGCACAGATACGCAGTATTTT.